This paragraph reports one T cell receptor (beta chain). Antigen unknown. Time point specified: newly diagnosed, previously untreated cHL patient sample. Comparator PBMCs were from newly diagnosed, untreated classical Hodgkin lymphoma. TCRdb's table, derived via immunoSEQ multiplex PCR, lists solely in-frame clones and lacks some. The sample holds over 25,000 clones, under 95% seen once. The data were obtained in a study of PD-1 blockade in classical Hodgkin lymphoma. Study-wide results and caveats: In newly diagnosed patients, baseline TCR diversity was reportedly below that of healthy donors. Underlying causes for the observed repertoire differences were not defined, possibly disease activity or prior therapy.

Germline loops: CDR1 KGHSH, CDR2 LQKENI. Trimming cost V 2 bases and J 3 bases; bases outside gene matches: 5. The CDR3 contains 15 residues. This TCR was sampled from a human donor with classical Hodgkin lymphoma. The chain employs TRBV18 and TRBJ2-7, with 9 bases that match TRBD1. The sequencing input was peripheral blood mononuclear cells (PBMCs). As DNA, the CDR3 is TGTGCCAGCTCACCAATGACAGGGGGTTTCTACGAGCAGTACTTC. This encodes CASSPMTGGFYEQYF.